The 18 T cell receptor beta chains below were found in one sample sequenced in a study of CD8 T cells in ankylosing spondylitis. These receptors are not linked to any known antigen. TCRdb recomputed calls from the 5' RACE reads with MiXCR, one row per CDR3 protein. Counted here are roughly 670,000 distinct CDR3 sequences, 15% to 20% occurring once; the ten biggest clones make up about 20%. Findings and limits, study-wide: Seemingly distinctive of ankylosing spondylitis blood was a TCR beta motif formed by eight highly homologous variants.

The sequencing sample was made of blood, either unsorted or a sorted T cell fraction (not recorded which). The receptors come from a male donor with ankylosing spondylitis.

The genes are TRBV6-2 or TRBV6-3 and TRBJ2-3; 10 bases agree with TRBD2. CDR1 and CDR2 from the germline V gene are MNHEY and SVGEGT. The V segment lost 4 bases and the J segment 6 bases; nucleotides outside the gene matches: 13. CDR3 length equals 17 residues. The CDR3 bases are TGTGCCAGCAGTTCTGGTTGGCTAGCGGGAGCCGGGGATACGCAGTATTTT. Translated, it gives CASSSGWLAGAGDTQYF.

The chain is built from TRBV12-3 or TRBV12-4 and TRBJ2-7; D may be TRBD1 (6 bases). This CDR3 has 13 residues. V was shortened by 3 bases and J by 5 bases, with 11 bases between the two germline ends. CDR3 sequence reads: CASSFSHRDEQYF. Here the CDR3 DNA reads TGTGCCAGCAGTTTTTCTCACAGGGACGAGCAGTACTTC.

Here the CDR3 DNA reads TGTGCCAGCAGCTTGGCCGTGGAGGGACAACAGTACTTC. Its protein product is CASSLAVEGQQYF. The chain couples TRBV5-5 to TRBJ2-7; tentatively, D is TRBD1 or TRBD2 (6 bases each). The CDR3 spans 13 residues. The germline V gene encodes CDR1 SGHKS and CDR2 YYEKEE (reference sequence). V lost 0 bases and J lost 10, with 14 bases in between.

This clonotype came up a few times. The CDR3 sequence: CASNRDRGEDGYTF. CDR3 sequence (DNA): TGTGCCAGCAACCGAGACAGGGGCGAAGATGGCTACACCTTC. The V and J genes are TRBV2 and TRBJ1-2; 8 positions match TRBD1. This CDR3 has 14 amino acids. V shed 7 bases, J shed 6 bases, and the junction held 10 bases outside the gene matches. The germline V gene has CDR1 SNHLY and CDR2 FYNNEI.

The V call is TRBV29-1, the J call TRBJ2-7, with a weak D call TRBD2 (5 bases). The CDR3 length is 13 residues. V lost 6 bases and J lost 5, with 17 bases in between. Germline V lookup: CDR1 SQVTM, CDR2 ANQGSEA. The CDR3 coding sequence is TGCAGCGTAGCTCGGCTAGTGAGGGACGAGCAGTACTTC. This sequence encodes CSVARLVRDEQYF.

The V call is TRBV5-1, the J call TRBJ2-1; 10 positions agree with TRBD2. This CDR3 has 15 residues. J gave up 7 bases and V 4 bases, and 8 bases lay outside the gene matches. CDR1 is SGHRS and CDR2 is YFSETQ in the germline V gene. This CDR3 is CASSQAGGRSNEQFF. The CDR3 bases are TGCGCCAGCAGCCAAGCGGGGGGGCGCAGTAATGAGCAGTTCTTC.

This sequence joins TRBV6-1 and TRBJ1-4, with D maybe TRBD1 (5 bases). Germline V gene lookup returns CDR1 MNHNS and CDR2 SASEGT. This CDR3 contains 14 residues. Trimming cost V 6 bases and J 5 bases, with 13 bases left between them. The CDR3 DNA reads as TGTGCCAGCAGAGCAGGGAGGATGAATGAAAAACTGTTTTTT. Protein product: CASRAGRMNEKLFF.

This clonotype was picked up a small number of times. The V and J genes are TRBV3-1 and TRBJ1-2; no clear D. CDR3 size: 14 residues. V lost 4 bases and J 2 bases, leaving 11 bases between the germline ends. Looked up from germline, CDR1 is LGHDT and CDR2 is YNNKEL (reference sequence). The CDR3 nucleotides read TGTGCCAGCAGCCGAACCGAAGGGAACTATGGCTACACCTTC. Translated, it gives CASSRTEGNYGYTF.

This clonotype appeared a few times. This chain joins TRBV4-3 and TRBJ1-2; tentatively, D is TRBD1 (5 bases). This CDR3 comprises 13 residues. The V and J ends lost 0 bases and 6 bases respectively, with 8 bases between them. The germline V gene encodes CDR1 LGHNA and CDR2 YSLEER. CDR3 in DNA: TGCGCCAGCAGCCAAGATTCCAGGGATGGCTACACCTTC. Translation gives CASSQDSRDGYTF.

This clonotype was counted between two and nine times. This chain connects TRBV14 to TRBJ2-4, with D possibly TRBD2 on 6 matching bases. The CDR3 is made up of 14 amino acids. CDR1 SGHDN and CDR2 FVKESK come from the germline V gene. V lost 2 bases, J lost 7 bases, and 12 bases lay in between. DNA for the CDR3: TGTGCCAGCAGCCAAATGACTAGTGGGAACATTCAGTACTTC. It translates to CASSQMTSGNIQYF.

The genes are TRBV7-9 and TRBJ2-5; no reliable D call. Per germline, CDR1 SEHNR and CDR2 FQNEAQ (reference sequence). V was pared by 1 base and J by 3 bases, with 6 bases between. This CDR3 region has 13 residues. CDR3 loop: CASSLEWEETQYF. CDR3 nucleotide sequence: TGTGCCAGCAGCTTAGAATGGGAAGAGACCCAGTACTTC.

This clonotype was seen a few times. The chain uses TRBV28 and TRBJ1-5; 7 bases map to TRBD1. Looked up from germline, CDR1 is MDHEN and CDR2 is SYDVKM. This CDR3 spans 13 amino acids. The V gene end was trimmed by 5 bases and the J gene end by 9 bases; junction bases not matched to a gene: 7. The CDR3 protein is CASSTTGARPQHF. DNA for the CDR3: TGTGCCAGCAGTACTACAGGGGCTCGGCCCCAGCATTTT.

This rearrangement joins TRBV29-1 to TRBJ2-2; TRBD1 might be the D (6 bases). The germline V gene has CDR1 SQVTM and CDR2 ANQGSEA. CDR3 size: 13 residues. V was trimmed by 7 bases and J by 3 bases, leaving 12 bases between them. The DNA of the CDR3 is TGCAGCGGCGGTGCAGGGGACACCGGGGAGCTGTTTTTT. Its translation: CSGGAGDTGELFF.

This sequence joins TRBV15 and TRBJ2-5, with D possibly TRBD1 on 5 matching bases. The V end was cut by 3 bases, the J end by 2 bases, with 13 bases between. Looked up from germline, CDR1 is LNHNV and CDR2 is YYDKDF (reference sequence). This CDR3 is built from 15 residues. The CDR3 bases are TGTGCCACCAGCAGTTCCAGGGTTGGGCAAGAGACCCAGTACTTC. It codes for CATSSSRVGQETQYF.

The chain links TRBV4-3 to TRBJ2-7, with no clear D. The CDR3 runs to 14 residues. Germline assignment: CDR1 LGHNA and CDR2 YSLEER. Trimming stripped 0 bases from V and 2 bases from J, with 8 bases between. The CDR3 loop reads CASSQDSVAYEQYF. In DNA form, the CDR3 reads TGCGCCAGCAGCCAAGATAGTGTGGCCTACGAGCAGTACTTC.

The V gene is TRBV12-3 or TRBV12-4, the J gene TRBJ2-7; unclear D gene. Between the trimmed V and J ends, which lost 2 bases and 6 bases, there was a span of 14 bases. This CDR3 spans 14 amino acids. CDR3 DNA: TGTGCCAGCAGTTTAAGGATAAGTCGATCCGAGCAGTACTTC. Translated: CASSLRISRSEQYF.

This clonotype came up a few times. CDR3 nucleotide sequence: TGTGCCAGCAGCGAAAGAGACAGGGTAGACTATGGCTACACCTTC. Its translation is CASSERDRVDYGYTF. V and J are TRBV9 and TRBJ1-2, with 7 nucleotides matching TRBD1. J was trimmed by 3 bases and V by 3 bases; bases with no gene match: 8. CDR1 is SGDLS, CDR2 YYNGEE, per germline. CDR3 length: 15 residues. Filled out from reference TRBV9 and TRBJ1-2, the complete variable domain reads DSGVTQTPKHLITATGQRVTLRCSPRSGDLSVYWYQQSLDQGLQFLIQYYNGEERAKGNILERFSAQQFPDLHSELNLSSLELGDSALYFCASSERDRVDYGYTFGSGTRLTVV.

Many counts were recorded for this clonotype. The CDR3: CASSFQSNTEAFF. CDR3 DNA: TGTGCCAGCAGTTTTCAGAGCAACACTGAAGCTTTCTTT. This rearrangement joins TRBV12-3 or TRBV12-4 to TRBJ1-1; D not resolved. The germline V and J ends were trimmed by 3 bases and 2 bases, with 7 bases remaining between them. The CDR3 sequence is 13 residues long.